These 26 T cell receptor beta chains originate from one sample sequenced in a study of cytomegalovirus exposure and HLA in healthy donors. The PCR was carried out with 60 Vbeta primers and 13 Jbeta primers. TCRdb's copy holds only in-frame clones and misses some; the assay was immunoSEQ multiplex PCR. The sample includes about 170,000 clones, 80% to 85% of them seen just once. Source material: PBMCs. These TCRs come from a boy aged 2 to 10 in good health and CMV-seronegative.

The chain couples TRBV11-3 to TRBJ1-1; 7 nucleotides match TRBD1. The CDR3 length is 14 residues. Germline assignment: CDR1 SGHNT and CDR2 YENEEA. V dropped 8 bases and J dropped 1; count of bases not matched to a gene: 7. CDR3 coding DNA: TGTGCCAGCGCTACAGGGGCGGGGAACACTGAAGCTTTCTTT. Protein: CASATGAGNTEAFF.

The chain links TRBV21-1 to TRBJ1-1; the table gives TRBD1 as D, unverified against the DNA. TRBV21-1 is marked as a pseudogene. The CDR3 has 16 residues. In DNA form, the CDR3 reads TGTGCCAGCAGCAAAGGCCCTGACAGGGAGGACACTGAAGCTTTCTTT. Protein: CASSKGPDREDTEAFF.

This sequence joins TRBV6-5 and TRBJ2-3, with 7 bases lining up with TRBD1. Germline CDR1 is MNHEY and CDR2 is SVGAGI. V trimming: 6 bases; J trimming: 7 bases; junction bases outside the gene matches: 13. CDR3 size: 15 residues. CDR3 region: CASSVDRADSNTQYF. The CDR3 DNA follows: TGTGCCAGCAGCGTCGACAGGGCCGACTCGAATACGCAGTATTTT.

The chain uses TRBV30 and TRBJ1-1; no definite D call. CDR1 GTSNPN and CDR2 SVGIG come from the germline V gene (reference sequence). V lost 4 bases to trimming and J lost 6 bases, with 12 bases between them. This CDR3 region has 12 residues. The CDR3 DNA reads TGTGCCTGGACCGGTTTAATCCCTGAAGCTTTCTTT. It is translated as CAWTGLIPEAFF.

A note on this clone: A read error may produce the germline difference seen at one junction end. This chain joins TRBV5-1 and TRBJ2-7; D possibly corresponds to TRBD1 (5 bases). The CDR3 is 15 amino acids. Germline assignment: CDR1 SGHRS and CDR2 YFSETQ. CDR3 bases: TGCGCCAGCAGCTTGGACAGGCTGGTCTCCAACGAGCAGTACTTC. The encoded protein is CASSLDRLVSNEQYF.

V usage is TRBV7-2 and J usage is TRBJ2-1; possible D gene TRBD1, 6 bases. Germline V gene lookup returns CDR1 SGHTA and CDR2 FQGNSA. This CDR3 has 17 residues. Trimming cost V 5 bases and J 3 bases, with 20 bases left between them. CDR3 sequence (DNA): TGTGCCAGCAGCCCGCAACCACAGGGCCTCCTCTACAATGAGCAGTTCTTC. Translated, it gives CASSPQPQGLLYNEQFF.

This clone appeared a single time. The chain uses TRBV29-1 and TRBJ2-5; 7 bases agree with TRBD2. The germline CDR1 and CDR2 sequences are SQVTM and ANQGSEA. The CDR3 runs to 12 residues. V lost 7 bases, J lost 7 bases, and 9 bases stayed unmatched. The CDR3 coding sequence is TGCAGCGGAGGTGGGGAGGGAGGGACCCAGTACTTC. Its translation is CSGGGEGGTQYF.

The V call is TRBV6-6, the J call TRBJ2-7; 12 bases are shared with TRBD2. V lost 7 bases and J lost 1; bases outside the gene matches: 5. Germline CDR1 reads MNHNY; CDR2 reads SVGAGI (reference sequence). The CDR3 is made up of 15 amino acids. The CDR3 sequence: CASTASGRGSYEQYF. DNA for the CDR3: TGTGCCAGCACCGCTAGCGGGAGGGGTTCCTACGAGCAGTACTTC.

The sample holds a few counts of this clone. This chain uses TRBV10-1 with TRBJ2-1, with a possible D match to TRBD2 (6 bases). The germline V gene has CDR1 WNHNN and CDR2 SYGVQD (reference sequence). The CDR3 has 18 residues. Trimming left V 2 bases short and J 3 bases short, with 20 bases between. CDR3 in amino acids: CASSEIKGGRGYYNEQFF. The CDR3 region has the DNA TGCGCCAGCAGTGAGATTAAGGGAGGACGGGGGTACTACAATGAGCAGTTCTTC.

This chain joins TRBV18 and TRBJ2-5, with TRBD2 identical over 7 bases. The CDR3 covers 15 residues. Unmatched junction bases numbered 3, after V lost 0 bases and J lost 2 bases. Germline V gene lookup returns CDR1 KGHSH and CDR2 LQKENI. The CDR3 loop reads CASSPPGLPQETQYF. In nucleotides, the CDR3 is TGTGCCAGCTCACCACCGGGACTACCACAAGAGACCCAGTACTTC.

The chain joins TRBV5-6 to TRBJ2-1; D gene ambiguous. V was shortened by 0 bases and J by 2 bases, with 6 bases between the two germline ends. This CDR3 spans 14 amino acids. Germline V gene lookup returns CDR1 SGHDT and CDR2 YYEEEE. CDR3 protein: CASSLGLAYNEQFF. CDR3 DNA sequence: TGTGCCAGCAGCTTGGGACTGGCCTACAATGAGCAGTTCTTC.

V usage is TRBV7-7 and J usage is TRBJ2-1; D call uncertain. V was clipped by 2 bases and J by 0 bases, with 5 bases between them. Germline CDR1 SSHAT, CDR2 FNYEAQ (reference sequence). The CDR3 runs 14 residues. This CDR3 is CASSLLSSYNEQFF. DNA for the CDR3: TGTGCCAGCAGCTTACTGAGCTCCTACAATGAGCAGTTCTTC.

This chain links TRBV19 with TRBJ1-2; D is unresolved. Trimming took off 7 bases at V and 6 bases at J, with 18 bases between the two ends. CDR3 length: 14 residues. In germline, CDR1 is LNHDA, CDR2 SQIVND (reference sequence). CDR3 sequence (DNA): TGTGCCAGTACCCGGGGTTTAGTCGGGGATGGCTACACCTTC. Protein product: CASTRGLVGDGYTF.

V usage is TRBV27 and J usage is TRBJ1-1; 9 nucleotides agree with TRBD1. With V trimmed by 6 bases and J by 6 bases, 2 bases remained unmatched. This CDR3 comprises 12 residues. Germline CDR1 and CDR2: MNHEY and SMNVEV (reference sequence). CDR3 bases: TGTGCCAGCAGACGACAGGGGGCTGAAGCTTTCTTT. Its protein is CASRRQGAEAFF.

The chain has TRBV5-6 and TRBJ1-5; no clear D. The CDR3 length is 15 residues. Germline V gene lookup returns CDR1 SGHDT and CDR2 YYEEEE. The ends were cut back, 6 bases at V and 5 bases at J, with 18 bases in the middle. The CDR3 sequence: CASTLSGRADQPQHF. The CDR3 coding sequence is TGTGCCAGCACCCTCTCGGGAAGGGCAGATCAGCCCCAGCATTTT.

In its sample, this clone was seen once. The rearrangement uses TRBV15 and TRBJ2-5, with 9 bases fitting TRBD1. The DNA end favors TRBJ2-7, so the J call may be wrong. This CDR3 has 15 amino acids. Germline V gives CDR1 LNHNV, CDR2 YYDKDF (reference sequence). Written as DNA, the CDR3 is TGTGCCACCAGCAGAGATGGGACAGGGACCTACGAGCAGTACTTC. It encodes CATSRDGTGTYEQYF.

The J gene is TRBJ2-1, the V gene TRBV5-1; TRBD1 agrees at 9 bases. CDR1 and CDR2 from the germline V gene are SGHRS and YFSETQ. Trimming at V came to 3 bases and at J to 4 bases, leaving 8 bases not matched to a gene. There are 16 residues in the CDR3. The CDR3 here is CASSSLQGATYNEQFF. Written as DNA, the CDR3 is TGCGCCAGCAGCTCTCTACAGGGGGCAACGTACAATGAGCAGTTCTTC.

The rearrangement joins TRBV4-1 to TRBJ1-3, with D unresolved. This CDR3 has 14 residues. CDR1 and CDR2 from the germline V gene are MGHRA and YSYEKL. V shed 2 bases and J shed 0 bases, with 5 bases lying between them. CDR3 loop: CASSQQISGNTIYF. The CDR3 DNA reads TGCGCCAGCAGCCAACAGATCTCTGGAAACACCATATATTTT.

This clone was counted a few times. The V and J genes are TRBV19 and TRBJ1-1; D is possibly TRBD1 (5 bases). Per the germline V gene, CDR1 is LNHDA and CDR2 is SQIVND (reference sequence). V was shortened by 7 bases and J by 5 bases, with 14 bases between the two germline ends. The CDR3 has 13 amino acids. Here the CDR3 DNA reads TGTGCCAGTAAATCCCGGGAGGGGACTGAAGCTTTCTTT. Amino acid sequence: CASKSREGTEAFF.

J is TRBJ1-1 and V is TRBV11-2, with TRBD1 matching 10 bases. There are 14 residues in the CDR3. The junction had 4 bases not matched to a gene; V was cut back by 2 bases and J by 7 bases. Germline values: CDR1 SGHAT, CDR2 FQNNGV. The CDR3 DNA is TGTGCCAGCAGCTTAATCCGGACAGGGGGTGAAGCTTTCTTT. It codes for CASSLIRTGGEAFF.

The V and J genes are TRBV5-6 and TRBJ1-1; 10 bases are shared with TRBD1. The V and J ends lost 4 bases and 1 base, in that order; junction bases with no gene match: 7. The CDR3 spans 16 residues. Looked up from germline, CDR1 is SGHDT and CDR2 is YYEEEE. The CDR3 sequence is CASSARTGGGNTEAFF. The CDR3 coding sequence is TGTGCCAGCAGCGCCCGGACAGGGGGAGGGAACACTGAAGCTTTCTTT.

The rearrangement joins TRBV5-1 to TRBJ1-2; no firm D call. The V end lost 1 base, the J end lost 4 bases, and 14 bases lay between the germline ends. The length of the CDR3 is 15 residues. CDR1 SGHRS and CDR2 YFSETQ come from the germline V gene. CDR3 DNA sequence: TGCGCCAGCAGCTTGAAACCCTCAGGTACCTATGGCTACACCTTC. As protein: CASSLKPSGTYGYTF.

This sequence joins TRBV30 and TRBJ2-7; 7 bases map to TRBD1. The junction had 2 bases not matched to a gene; V was cut back by 5 bases and J by 4 bases. Germline V gene lookup returns CDR1 GTSNPN and CDR2 SVGIG (reference sequence). The CDR3 is 11 residues long. The CDR3 loop reads CAWGGQYEQYF. The CDR3 DNA reads as TGTGCCTGGGGGGGACAGTACGAGCAGTACTTC.

This clone was seen only once. CDR3 DNA sequence: TGTGCCAGCAGCCAAGATATAACAGGGAATGAGCAGTTCTTC. It is translated as CASSQDITGNEQFF. The rearrangement links TRBV4-2 to TRBJ2-1; D is perhaps TRBD1 (6 bases). CDR1 and CDR2 (germline): LGHNA, YNFKEQ. V lost 0 bases, J lost 7 bases, and 10 bases lay in between. The CDR3 runs 14 residues.

The CDR3 nucleotides read TGTGCCAGCAGGGAAGGACAGCAAAATTACTATGGCTACACCTTC. Encoded protein: CASREGQQNYYGYTF. The rearrangement links TRBV27 to TRBJ1-2, with a weak D call TRBD1 (6 bases). Between the trimmed V and J ends, which lost 6 bases and 3 bases, there was a span of 17 bases. The CDR3 is 15 amino acids. In germline, CDR1 is MNHEY, CDR2 SMNVEV (reference sequence).

The chain has TRBV12-5 and TRBJ1-6; 9 nucleotides match TRBD1. CDR1 and CDR2 (germline): LGHNT, FRNRAP. J gave up 10 bases and V 6 bases, and 7 bases lay outside the gene matches. This CDR3 comprises 14 residues. The CDR3 DNA reads as TGTGCTAGTGGCCCGGGACAGGGAACATCACCCCTCCACTTT. Protein sequence: CASGPGQGTSPLHF.